This T cell receptor beta chain was observed in a study of T cells in women clearing cervical HPV infection. Here immunoSEQ multiplex PCR was the method, and the copy in TCRdb shows in-frame clones only, minus some. The table lists about 46,000 clones. This clonotype was obtained from a woman aged 18 to 75 with a cervical HPV16 infection that either progressed to CIN3+ or cleared (not recorded which). The sample was blood buffy coat.

The DNA read from the CDR3 is TGTGCCAGCGGAGAGGGGTTTAATTCACCG. This translates into CASGEGFNSP. The CDR3 reads in full as CASGEGFNSPLFF. The gene calls are TRBV7-3 and TRBJ2-2; D could derive from TRBD1 or TRBD2 (5 bases each). The read ends 3 residues before the CDR3 terminus; that terminus is restored from the germline J gene. Germline CDR1 SGHTA, CDR2 FQGTGA. The CDR3 has 13 amino acids.